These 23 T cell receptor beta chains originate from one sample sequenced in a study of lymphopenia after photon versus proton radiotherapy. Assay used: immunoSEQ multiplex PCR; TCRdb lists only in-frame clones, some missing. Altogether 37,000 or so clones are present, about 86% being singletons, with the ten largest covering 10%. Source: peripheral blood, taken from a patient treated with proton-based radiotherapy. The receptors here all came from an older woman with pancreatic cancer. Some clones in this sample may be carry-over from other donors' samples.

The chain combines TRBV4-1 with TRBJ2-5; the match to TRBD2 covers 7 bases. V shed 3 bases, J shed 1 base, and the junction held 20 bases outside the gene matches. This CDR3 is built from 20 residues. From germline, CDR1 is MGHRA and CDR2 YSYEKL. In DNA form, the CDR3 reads TGCGCCAGCAGCCATATAACCGGGGGGTTTTTGGCGGGGGTCCAAGAGACCCAGTACTTC. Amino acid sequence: CASSHITGGFLAGVQETQYF.

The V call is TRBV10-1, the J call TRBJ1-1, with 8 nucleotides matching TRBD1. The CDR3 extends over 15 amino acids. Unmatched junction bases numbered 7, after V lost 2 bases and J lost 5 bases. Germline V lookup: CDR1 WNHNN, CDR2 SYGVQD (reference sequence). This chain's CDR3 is CASSEHIRQGTEAFF. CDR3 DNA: TGCGCCAGCAGTGAGCATATTAGACAGGGGACTGAAGCTTTCTTT.

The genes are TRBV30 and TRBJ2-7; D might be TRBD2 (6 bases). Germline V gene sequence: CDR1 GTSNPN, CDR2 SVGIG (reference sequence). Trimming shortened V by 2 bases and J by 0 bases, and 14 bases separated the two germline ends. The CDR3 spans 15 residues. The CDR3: CAWSPGTDYSYEQYF. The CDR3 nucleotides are TGTGCCTGGAGTCCCGGGACGGACTACTCCTACGAGCAGTACTTC.

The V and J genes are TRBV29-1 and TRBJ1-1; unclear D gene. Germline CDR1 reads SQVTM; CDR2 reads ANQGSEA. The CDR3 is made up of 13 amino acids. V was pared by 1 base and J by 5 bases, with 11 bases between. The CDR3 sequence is CSVEGQAGTEAFF. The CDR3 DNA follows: TGCAGCGTTGAAGGCCAGGCGGGGACTGAAGCTTTCTTT.

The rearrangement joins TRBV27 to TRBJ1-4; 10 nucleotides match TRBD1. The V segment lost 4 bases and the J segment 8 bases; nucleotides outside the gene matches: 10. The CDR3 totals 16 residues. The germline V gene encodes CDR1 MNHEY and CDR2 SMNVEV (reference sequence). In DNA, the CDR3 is TGTGCCAGCAGTTCAAACCGGGACAGGGGATACGAAAAACTGTTTTTT. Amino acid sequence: CASSSNRDRGYEKLFF.

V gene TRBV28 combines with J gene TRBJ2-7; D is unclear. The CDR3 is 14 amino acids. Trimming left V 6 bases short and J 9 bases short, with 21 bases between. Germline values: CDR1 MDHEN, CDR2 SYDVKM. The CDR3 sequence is CASSEMTTHAAQYF. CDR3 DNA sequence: TGTGCCAGCAGCGAGATGACAACCCACGCGGCGCAGTACTTC.

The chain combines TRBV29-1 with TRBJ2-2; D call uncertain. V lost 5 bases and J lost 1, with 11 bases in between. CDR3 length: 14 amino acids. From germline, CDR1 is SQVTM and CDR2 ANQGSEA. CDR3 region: CSVLGPLNTGELFF. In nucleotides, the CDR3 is TGCAGCGTTTTAGGACCCTTGAACACCGGGGAGCTGTTTTTT.

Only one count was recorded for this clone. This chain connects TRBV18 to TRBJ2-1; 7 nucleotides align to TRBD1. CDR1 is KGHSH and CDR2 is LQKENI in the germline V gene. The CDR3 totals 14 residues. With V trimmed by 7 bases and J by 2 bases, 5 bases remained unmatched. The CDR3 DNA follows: TGTGCCAGCTTTCAGGGGGAAGCCTACAATGAGCAGTTCTTC. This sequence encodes CASFQGEAYNEQFF.

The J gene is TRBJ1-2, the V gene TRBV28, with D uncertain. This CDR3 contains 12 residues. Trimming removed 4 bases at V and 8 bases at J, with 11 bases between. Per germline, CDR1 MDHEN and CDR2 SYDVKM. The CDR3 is CASSSGPRGYTF. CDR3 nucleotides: TGTGCCAGCAGTTCTGGCCCGAGGGGCTACACCTTC.

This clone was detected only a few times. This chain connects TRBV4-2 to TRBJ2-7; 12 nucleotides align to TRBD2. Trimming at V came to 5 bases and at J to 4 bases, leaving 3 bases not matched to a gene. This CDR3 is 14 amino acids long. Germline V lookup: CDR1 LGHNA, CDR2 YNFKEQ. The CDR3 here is CASSEGLAGYEQYF. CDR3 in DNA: TGTGCCAGCAGCGAGGGACTAGCGGGTTACGAGCAGTACTTC.

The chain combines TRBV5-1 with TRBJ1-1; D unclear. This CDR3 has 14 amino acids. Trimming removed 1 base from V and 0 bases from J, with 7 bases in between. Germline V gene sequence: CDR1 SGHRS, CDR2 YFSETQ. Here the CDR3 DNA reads TGCGCCAGCAGCTTGATCGGATTGAACACTGAAGCTTTCTTT. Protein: CASSLIGLNTEAFF.

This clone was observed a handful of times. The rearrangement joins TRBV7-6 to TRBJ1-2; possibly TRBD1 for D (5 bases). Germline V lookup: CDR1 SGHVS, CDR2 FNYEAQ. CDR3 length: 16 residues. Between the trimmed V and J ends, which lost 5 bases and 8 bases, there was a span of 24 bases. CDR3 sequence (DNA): TGTGCCAGCAGCCTGAGGCCCGAACAGGACTCCGGAGGCTACACCTTC. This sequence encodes CASSLRPEQDSGGYTF.

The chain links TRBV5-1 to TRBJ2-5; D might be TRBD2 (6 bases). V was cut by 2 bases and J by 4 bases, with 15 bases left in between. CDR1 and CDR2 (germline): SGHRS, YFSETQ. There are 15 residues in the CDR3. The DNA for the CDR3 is TGCGCCAGCAGCTTTACTAGCCCGGAGGGAGAGACCCAGTACTTC. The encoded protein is CASSFTSPEGETQYF.

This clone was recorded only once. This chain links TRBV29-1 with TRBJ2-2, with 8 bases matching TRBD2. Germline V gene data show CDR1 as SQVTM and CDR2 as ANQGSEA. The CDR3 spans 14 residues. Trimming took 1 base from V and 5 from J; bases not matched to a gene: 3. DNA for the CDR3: TGCAGCGTTGAAGCGGGAGGGCCAACCGGGGAGCTGTTTTTT. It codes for CSVEAGGPTGELFF.

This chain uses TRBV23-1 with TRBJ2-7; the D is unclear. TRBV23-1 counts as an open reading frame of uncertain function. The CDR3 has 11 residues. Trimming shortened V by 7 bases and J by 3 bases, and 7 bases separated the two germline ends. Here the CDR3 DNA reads TGCGCCAGCATCTCCAACTACGAGCAGTACTTC. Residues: CASISNYEQYF.

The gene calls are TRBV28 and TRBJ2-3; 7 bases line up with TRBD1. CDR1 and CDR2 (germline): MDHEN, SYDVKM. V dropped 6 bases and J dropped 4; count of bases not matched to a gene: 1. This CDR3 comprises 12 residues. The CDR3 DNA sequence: TGTGCCAGCAGCACAGGGGCAGATACGCAGTATTTT. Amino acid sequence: CASSTGADTQYF.

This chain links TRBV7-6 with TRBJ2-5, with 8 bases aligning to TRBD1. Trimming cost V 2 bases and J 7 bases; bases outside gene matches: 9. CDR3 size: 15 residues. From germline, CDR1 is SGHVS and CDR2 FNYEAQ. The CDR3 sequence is CASSLQSDRAGTQYF. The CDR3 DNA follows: TGTGCCAGCAGCTTACAGTCGGACAGGGCTGGGACCCAGTACTTC.

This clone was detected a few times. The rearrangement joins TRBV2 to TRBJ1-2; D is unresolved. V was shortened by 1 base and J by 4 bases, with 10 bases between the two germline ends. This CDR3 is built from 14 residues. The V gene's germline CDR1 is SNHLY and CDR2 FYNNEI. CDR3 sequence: CASSEVRITYGYTF. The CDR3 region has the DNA TGTGCCAGCAGTGAAGTAAGGATAACCTATGGCTACACCTTC.

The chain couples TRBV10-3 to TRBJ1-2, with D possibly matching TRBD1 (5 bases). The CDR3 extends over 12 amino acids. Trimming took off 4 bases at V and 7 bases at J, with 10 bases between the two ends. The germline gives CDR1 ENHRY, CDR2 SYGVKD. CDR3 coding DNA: TGTGCCATCAGTGTAGGGGAAGGTGGCTACACCTTC. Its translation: CAISVGEGGYTF.

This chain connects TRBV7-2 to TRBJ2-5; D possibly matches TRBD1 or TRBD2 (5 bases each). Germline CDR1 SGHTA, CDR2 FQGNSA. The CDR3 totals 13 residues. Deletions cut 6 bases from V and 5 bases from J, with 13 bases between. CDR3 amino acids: CASRSGAVETQYF. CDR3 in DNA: TGTGCCAGCAGATCCGGGGCGGTTGAGACCCAGTACTTC.

The CDR3 coding sequence is TGTGCCAGCAGTAAGCCAGCGGGAGCGGCCGGGGAGCTGTTTTTT. Translated: CASSKPAGAAGELFF. The chain links TRBV7-2 to TRBJ2-2; 8 nucleotides agree with TRBD2. The germline V gene has CDR1 SGHTA and CDR2 FQGNSA. This CDR3 spans 15 amino acids. After removal of 6 bases from V and 6 bases from J, the junction contained 9 bases not matched to a gene. Together with reference TRBV7-2 and TRBJ2-2, the CDR3 gives the full variable domain: GAGVSQSPSNKVTEKGKDVELRCDPISGHTALYWYRQSLGQGLEFLIYFQGNSAPDKSGLPSDRFSAERTGGSVSTLTIQRTQQEDSAVYLCASSKPAGAAGELFFGEGSRLTVL.

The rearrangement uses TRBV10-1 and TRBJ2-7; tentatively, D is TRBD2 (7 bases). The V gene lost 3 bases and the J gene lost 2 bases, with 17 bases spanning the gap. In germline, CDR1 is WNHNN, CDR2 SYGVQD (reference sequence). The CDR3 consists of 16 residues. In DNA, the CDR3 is TGCGCCAGCAGTGACAACCCCGGGGGGCGCACCTACGAGCAGTACTTC. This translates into CASSDNPGGRTYEQYF.

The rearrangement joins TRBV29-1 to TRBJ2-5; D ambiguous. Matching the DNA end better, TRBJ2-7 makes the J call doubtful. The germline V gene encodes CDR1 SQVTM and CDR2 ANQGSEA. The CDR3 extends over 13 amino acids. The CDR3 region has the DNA TGCAGCGTTGGAGAGCCCAGTACCTACGAGCAGTACTTC. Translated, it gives CSVGEPSTYEQYF.